The 21 T cell receptor beta chains in this list originate from one sample, sequenced in a study of T-cell reconstitution after alpha-beta-depleted transplantation in children. Preparation of the TCRbeta library involved a method that used unique molecular identifiers. TCRdb fed the PCR reads into MiXCR, producing one record per CDR3 protein. The table has about a million distinct CDR3 sequences, around 30% seen once; the top ten hold about 28%. The sequences come from PBMCs, mostly from graft donor cells, collected 360 days after TCRalphabeta/CD19-depleted stem cell transplant. The receptors here all came from a boy in the first two years of life who had a stem cell transplant for SCID, so the T cells may come from the graft donor.

V is TRBV2 and J is TRBJ2-7; 10 bases align to TRBD2. The germline gives CDR1 SNHLY, CDR2 FYNNEI. V gave up 2 bases and J gave up 3 bases; unmatched junction bases: 4. The CDR3 contains 15 residues. The CDR3 is CASSEPGLAVYEQYF. CDR3 nucleotides: TGTGCCAGCAGTGAACCCGGACTAGCGGTCTACGAGCAGTACTTC.

The chain is built from TRBV12-3 or TRBV12-4 and TRBJ1-1; TRBD1 matches 8 bases. V lost 6 bases and J lost 4; bases outside the gene matches: 7. The CDR3 has 14 amino acids. This CDR3 is CASRPGGWATEAFF. For the CDR3, the DNA is TGTGCCAGCAGACCAGGGGGCTGGGCCACTGAAGCTTTCTTT.

Only one count was recorded for this clonotype. DNA for the CDR3: TGTGCCAGCAACCAAGGAGGGGCCTACTATGGCTACACCTTC. Its protein product is CASNQGGAYYGYTF. The chain carries TRBV6-2 or TRBV6-3 and TRBJ1-2; a weak D match, TRBD1 (5 bases). The V gene's germline CDR1 is MNHEY and CDR2 SVGEGT. The CDR3 is 14 amino acids. The ends were cut back, 7 bases at V and 3 bases at J, with 15 bases in the middle.

This clonotype was counted once. The chain joins TRBV15 to TRBJ1-2; D remains ambiguous. The CDR3 extends over 14 amino acids. V gave up 2 bases and J gave up 4 bases, with 11 bases separating them. Germline V gives CDR1 LNHNV, CDR2 YYDKDF (reference sequence). This CDR3 is CATSRTPEGYGYTF. The CDR3 DNA reads as TGTGCCACCAGCAGAACCCCCGAGGGCTATGGCTACACCTTC. Variable domain in full (rest from reference TRBV15 and TRBJ1-2): DAMVIQNPRYQVTQFGKPVTLSCSQTLNHNVMYWYQQKSSQAPKLLFHYYDKDFNNEADTPDNFQSRRPNTSFCFLDIRSPGLGDTAMYLCATSRTPEGYGYTFGSGTRLTVV.

The chain combines TRBV5-1 with TRBJ1-2; D remains unclear. The ends were cut back, 0 bases at V and 1 base at J, with 13 bases in the middle. The CDR3 has 16 residues. The V gene's germline CDR1 is SGHRS and CDR2 YFSETQ. The CDR3 DNA reads TGCGCCAGCAGCTTGGCCCCCGGGCAGCTTAACTATGGCTACACCTTC. Protein sequence: CASSLAPGQLNYGYTF.

The chain uses TRBV28 and TRBJ2-3; the match to TRBD2 covers 8 bases. Germline V gene data show CDR1 as MDHEN and CDR2 as SYDVKM. Trimming took 6 bases from V and 2 from J; bases not matched to a gene: 10. This CDR3 comprises 16 residues. The CDR3 coding sequence is TGTGCCAGCAGCTTCAGCGGGGGCCTGACCACAGATACGCAGTATTTT. Encoded protein: CASSFSGGLTTDTQYF.

The chain combines TRBV12-3 or TRBV12-4 with TRBJ1-4; tentative D call: TRBD1 (6 bases). Trimming removed 6 bases from V and 3 bases from J, with 11 bases in between. CDR3 length: 14 amino acids. CDR3 nucleotide sequence: TGTGCCAGCAGGCTGGGGGCCTCTAATGAAAAACTGTTTTTT. It translates to CASRLGASNEKLFF.

This chain joins TRBV6-2 or TRBV6-3 and TRBJ2-2; D uncertain. The CDR3 runs to 11 residues. Germline loops: CDR1 MNHEY, CDR2 SVGEGT. The V and J ends lost 8 bases and 8 bases respectively, with 9 bases between them. CDR3 nucleotides: TGTGCCAGCGGAACGGCGGGGGAGCTGTTTTTT. This codes for CASGTAGELFF.

The J gene is TRBJ2-4, the V gene TRBV6-1, with D possibly being TRBD1 (5 bases). CDR1 and CDR2 from the germline V gene are MNHNS and SASEGT. The CDR3 runs 14 residues. The V end was cut by 6 bases, the J end by 0 bases, with 9 bases between. CDR3 bases: TGTGCCAGCAGCCCCAGGGTAGCCAAAAACATTCAGTACTTC. Protein product: CASSPRVAKNIQYF.

The chain recombines TRBV11-1 with TRBJ1-1, with D maybe TRBD1 (6 bases). V was shortened by 4 bases and J by 8 bases, with 11 bases between the two germline ends. The CDR3 loop spans 12 amino acids. Germline lookup yields CDR1 SGHAT and CDR2 FQDESV (reference sequence). CDR3 bases: TGTGCCAGCAGCTCGGACAGCTGGGAAGCTTTCTTT. Its protein product is CASSSDSWEAFF.

The chain couples TRBV5-1 to TRBJ2-3; the match to TRBD1 covers 7 bases. Germline CDR1 and CDR2: SGHRS and YFSETQ. The CDR3 has 15 amino acids. V lost 4 bases to trimming and J lost 2 bases; unmatched junction nucleotides: 7. For the CDR3, the DNA is TGCGCCAGCAGCCCCCTGGACAGGTTCACAGATACGCAGTATTTT. Amino acid sequence: CASSPLDRFTDTQYF.

The rearrangement joins TRBV5-1 to TRBJ2-2; no clear D gene. The CDR3 is made up of 14 amino acids. The V gene lost 5 bases and the J gene lost 3 bases, with 11 bases spanning the gap. Germline assignment: CDR1 SGHRS and CDR2 YFSETQ. DNA for the CDR3: TGCGCCAGCAGGCGGTCCGTGGACACCGGGGAGCTGTTTTTT. It yields the protein CASRRSVDTGELFF.

Only a few counts were recorded for this clonotype. This rearrangement joins TRBV11-2 to TRBJ2-3; D remains ambiguous. V lost 3 bases, J lost 4 bases, and 8 bases lay in between. Germline CDR1 and CDR2: SGHAT and FQNNGV. The CDR3 is 13 amino acids. CDR3 DNA sequence: TGTGCCAGCAGCTTTCCGGAAGCAGATACGCAGTATTTT. This sequence encodes CASSFPEADTQYF.

This clonotype appeared a few times. This chain links TRBV7-6 with TRBJ2-7; D tentatively fits TRBD1 or TRBD2 (6 bases each). The germline V and J ends were trimmed by 1 base and 5 bases, with 18 bases remaining between them. There are 16 residues in the CDR3. Germline V CDR1 and CDR2: SGHVS, FNYEAQ. CDR3 sequence (DNA): TGTGCCAGCAGCTTAGATTCGGGAGCAGGGGACCACGAGCAGTACTTC. This translates into CASSLDSGAGDHEQYF.

The rearrangement joins TRBV12-3 or TRBV12-4 to TRBJ1-2, with D perhaps matching TRBD1 (5 bases). V was shortened by 4 bases and J by 3 bases, with 21 bases between the two germline ends. The CDR3 loop spans 17 amino acids. CDR3 in amino acids: CASSYMSSGRTHYGYTF. The DNA of the CDR3 is TGTGCCAGCAGTTATATGTCAAGCGGACGGACACACTATGGCTACACCTTC.

The chain is built from TRBV6-2 or TRBV6-3 and TRBJ2-1; 12 bases are a match to TRBD2. The V gene end was trimmed by 0 bases and the J gene end by 5 bases; junction bases not matched to a gene: 8. The CDR3 is 18 amino acids. Germline V gives CDR1 MNHEY, CDR2 SVGEGT. CDR3 coding DNA: TGTGCCAGCAGTTACTCCCCTCTAGCGGGGGGGCCCCACAATGAGCAGTTCTTC. Translation: CASSYSPLAGGPHNEQFF.

This clonotype was seen only a few times. This chain links TRBV12-3 or TRBV12-4 with TRBJ1-6; D is perhaps TRBD1 (5 bases). Trimming stripped 4 bases from V and 8 bases from J, with 12 bases between. The CDR3 is 14 residues long. As DNA, the CDR3 is TGTGCCAGCAGTTACAGGTTACTGGATTCACCCCTCCACTTT. Translated: CASSYRLLDSPLHF.

Only a few counts were recorded for this clonotype. This rearrangement joins TRBV27 to TRBJ2-1; the D gene is possibly TRBD2 (6 bases). This CDR3 region has 15 residues. Germline-derived CDR1 and CDR2 are MNHEY and SMNVEV (reference sequence). The germline V and J ends were trimmed by 6 bases and 1 base, with 13 bases remaining between them. CDR3 nucleotide sequence: TGTGCCAGCAGAAACCGGGGACTTTCCTACAATGAGCAGTTCTTC. This translates into CASRNRGLSYNEQFF.

V gene TRBV4-2 combines with J gene TRBJ2-1; D is perhaps TRBD2 (6 bases). CDR1 is LGHNA, CDR2 YNFKEQ, per germline. This CDR3 spans 16 amino acids. V was trimmed by 5 bases and J by 0 bases, leaving 14 bases between them. CDR3 sequence reads: CASSEPGLGSYNEQFF. The CDR3 DNA is TGTGCCAGCAGCGAACCGGGACTGGGCTCCTACAATGAGCAGTTCTTC.

This clonotype was counted a few times. The rearrangement joins TRBV28 to TRBJ2-7, with 10 nucleotides matching TRBD2. The germline CDR1 and CDR2 sequences are MDHEN and SYDVKM. Trimming at V came to 3 bases and at J to 2 bases, leaving 4 bases not matched to a gene. The CDR3 runs to 15 residues. CDR3 amino acids: CASSFVSGGTYEQYF. DNA of the CDR3: TGTGCCAGCAGTTTTGTTAGCGGGGGGACCTACGAGCAGTACTTC.

The chain carries TRBV5-6 and TRBJ2-7; D may correspond to TRBD1 or TRBD2 (7 bases each). Germline CDR1 reads SGHDT; CDR2 reads YYEEEE. V shed 4 bases and J shed 7 bases, with 18 bases lying between them. CDR3 size: 14 residues. The CDR3 coding sequence is TGTGCCAGCAGCCCAGGGGGGGCTTGGGGAGAGCAGTACTTC. This codes for CASSPGGAWGEQYF.